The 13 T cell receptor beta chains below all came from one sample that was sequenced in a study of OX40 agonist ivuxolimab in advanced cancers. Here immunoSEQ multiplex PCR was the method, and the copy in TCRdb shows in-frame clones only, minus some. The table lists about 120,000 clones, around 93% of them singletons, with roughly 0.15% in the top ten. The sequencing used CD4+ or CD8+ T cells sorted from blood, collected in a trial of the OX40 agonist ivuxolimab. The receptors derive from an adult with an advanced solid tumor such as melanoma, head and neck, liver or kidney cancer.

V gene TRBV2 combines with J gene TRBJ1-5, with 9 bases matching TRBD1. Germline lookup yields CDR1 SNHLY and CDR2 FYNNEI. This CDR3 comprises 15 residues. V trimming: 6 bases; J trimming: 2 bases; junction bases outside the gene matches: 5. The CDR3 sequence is CASRQGAPGNQPQHF. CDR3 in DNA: TGTGCCAGCAGACAGGGGGCGCCTGGCAATCAGCCCCAGCATTTT.

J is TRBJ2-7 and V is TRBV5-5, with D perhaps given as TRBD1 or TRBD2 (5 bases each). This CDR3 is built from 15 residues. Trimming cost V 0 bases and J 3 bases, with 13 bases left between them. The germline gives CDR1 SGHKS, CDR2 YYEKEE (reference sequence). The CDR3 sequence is CASSLDGDGRYEQYF. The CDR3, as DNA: TGTGCCAGCAGCTTGGATGGGGACGGACGCTACGAGCAGTACTTC.

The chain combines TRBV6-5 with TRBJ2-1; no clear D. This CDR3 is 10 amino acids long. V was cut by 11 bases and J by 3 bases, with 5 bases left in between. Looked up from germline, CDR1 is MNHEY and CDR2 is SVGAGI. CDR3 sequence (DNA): TGTGCCTCGGGCTACAATGAGCAGTTCTTC. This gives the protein CASGYNEQFF.

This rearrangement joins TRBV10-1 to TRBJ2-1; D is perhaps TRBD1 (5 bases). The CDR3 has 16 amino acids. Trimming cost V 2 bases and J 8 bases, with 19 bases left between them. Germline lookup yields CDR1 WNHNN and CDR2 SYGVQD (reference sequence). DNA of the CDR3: TGCGCCAGCAGTGAGCTGTCGGCAGGGTCTGGCGATGAGCAGTTCTTC. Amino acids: CASSELSAGSGDEQFF.

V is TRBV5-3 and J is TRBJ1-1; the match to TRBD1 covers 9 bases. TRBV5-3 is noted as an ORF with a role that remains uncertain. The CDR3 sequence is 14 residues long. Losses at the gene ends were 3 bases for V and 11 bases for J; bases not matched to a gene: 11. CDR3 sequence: CARSCGRDRELAFF. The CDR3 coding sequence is TGTGCCAGAAGCTGTGGCCGGGACAGGGAATTGGCTTTCTTT.

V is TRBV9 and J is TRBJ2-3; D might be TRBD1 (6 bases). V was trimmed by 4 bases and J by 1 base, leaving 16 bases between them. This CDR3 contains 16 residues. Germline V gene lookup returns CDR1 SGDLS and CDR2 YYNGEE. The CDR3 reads CASSPRSGHGTDTQYF. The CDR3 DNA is TGTGCCAGCAGCCCCCGGTCGGGACACGGCACAGATACGCAGTATTTT.

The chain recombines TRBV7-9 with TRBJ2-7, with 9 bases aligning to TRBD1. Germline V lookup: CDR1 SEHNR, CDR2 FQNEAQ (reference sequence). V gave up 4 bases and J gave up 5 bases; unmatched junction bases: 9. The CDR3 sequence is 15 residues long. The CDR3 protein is CASSSRTGVRDEQYF. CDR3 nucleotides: TGTGCCAGCAGCTCCCGGACAGGGGTTCGGGACGAGCAGTACTTC.

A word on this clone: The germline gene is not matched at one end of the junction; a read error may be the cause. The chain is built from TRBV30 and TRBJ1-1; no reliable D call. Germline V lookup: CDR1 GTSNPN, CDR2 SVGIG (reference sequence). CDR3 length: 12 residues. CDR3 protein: CAWSGAGPSLAF. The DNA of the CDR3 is TGTGCCTGGAGTGGCGCCGGACCGAGTTTAGCCTTT.

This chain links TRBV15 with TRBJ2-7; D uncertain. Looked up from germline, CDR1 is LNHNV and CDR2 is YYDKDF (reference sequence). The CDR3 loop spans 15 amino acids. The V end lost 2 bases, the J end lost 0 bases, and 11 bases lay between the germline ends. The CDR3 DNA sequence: TGTGCCACCAGCAGATACAAATCGGACTCCTACGAGCAGTACTTC. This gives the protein CATSRYKSDSYEQYF. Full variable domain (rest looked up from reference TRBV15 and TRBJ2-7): DAMVIQNPRYQVTQFGKPVTLSCSQTLNHNVMYWYQQKSSQAPKLLFHYYDKDFNNEADTPDNFQSRRPNTSFCFLDIRSPGLGDTAMYLCATSRYKSDSYEQYFGPGTRLTVT.

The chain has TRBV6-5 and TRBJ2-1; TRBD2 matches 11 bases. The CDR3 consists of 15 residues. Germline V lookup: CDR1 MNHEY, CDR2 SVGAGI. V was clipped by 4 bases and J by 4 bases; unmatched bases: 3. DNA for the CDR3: TGTGCCAGCAGTTTAGCGGGAGGGCCTTACAATGAGCAGTTCTTC. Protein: CASSLAGGPYNEQFF.

The CDR3 DNA is TGTGCCAGCAGAAGGACAGGGATGGAGACCCAGTACTTC. It codes for CASRRTGMETQYF. The chain is built from TRBV6-5 and TRBJ2-5, with 8 bases lining up with TRBD1. CDR1 and CDR2 (germline): MNHEY, SVGAGI. This CDR3 is 13 amino acids long. V shed 6 bases and J 5 bases; nucleotides not matched to a gene: 5.

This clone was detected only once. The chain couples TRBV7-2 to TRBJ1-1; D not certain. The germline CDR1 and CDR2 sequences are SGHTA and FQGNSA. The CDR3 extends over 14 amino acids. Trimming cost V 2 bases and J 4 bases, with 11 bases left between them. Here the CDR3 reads CASSLTRAGTEAFF. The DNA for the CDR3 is TGTGCCAGCAGCTTAACTCGGGCAGGCACTGAAGCTTTCTTT.

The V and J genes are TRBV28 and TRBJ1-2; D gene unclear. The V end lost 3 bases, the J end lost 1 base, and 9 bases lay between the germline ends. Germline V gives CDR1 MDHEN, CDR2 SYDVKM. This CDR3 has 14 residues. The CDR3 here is CASSFRRRNYGYTF. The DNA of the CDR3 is TGTGCCAGCAGTTTTCGCAGACGTAACTATGGCTACACCTTC.